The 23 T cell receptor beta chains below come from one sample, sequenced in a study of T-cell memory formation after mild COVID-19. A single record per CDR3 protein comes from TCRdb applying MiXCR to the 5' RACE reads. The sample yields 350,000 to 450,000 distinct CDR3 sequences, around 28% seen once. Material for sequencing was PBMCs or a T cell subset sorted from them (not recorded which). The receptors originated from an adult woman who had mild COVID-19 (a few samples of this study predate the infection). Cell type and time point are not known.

CDR3 coding DNA: TGTGCCAGCAGCCCTGGGACTAGCTCCGAGCAGTACTTC. This gives the protein CASSPGTSSEQYF. J is TRBJ2-7 and V is TRBV3-1; 9 nucleotides line up with TRBD2. Unmatched junction bases numbered 4, after V lost 4 bases and J lost 6 bases. CDR1 and CDR2 (germline): LGHDT, YNNKEL (reference sequence). The CDR3 covers 13 residues.

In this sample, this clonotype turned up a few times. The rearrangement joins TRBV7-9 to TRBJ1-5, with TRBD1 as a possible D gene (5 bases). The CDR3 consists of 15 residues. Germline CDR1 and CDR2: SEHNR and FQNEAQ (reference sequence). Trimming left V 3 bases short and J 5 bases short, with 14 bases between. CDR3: CASSFQGTGDQPQHF. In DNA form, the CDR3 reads TGTGCCAGCAGCTTCCAGGGCACGGGTGATCAGCCCCAGCATTTT.

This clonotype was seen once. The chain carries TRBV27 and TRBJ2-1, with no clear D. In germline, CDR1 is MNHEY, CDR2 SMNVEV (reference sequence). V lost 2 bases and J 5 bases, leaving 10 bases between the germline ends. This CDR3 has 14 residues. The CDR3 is CASSLLLSDNEQFF. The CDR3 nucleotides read TGTGCCAGCAGTTTACTGCTATCTGACAATGAGCAGTTCTTC.

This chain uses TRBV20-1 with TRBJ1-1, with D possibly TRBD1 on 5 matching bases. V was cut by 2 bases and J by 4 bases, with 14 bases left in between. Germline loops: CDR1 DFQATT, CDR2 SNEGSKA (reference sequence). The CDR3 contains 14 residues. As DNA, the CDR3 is TGCAGTGCTAGACGGGGCGGGCTGGGCACTGAAGCTTTCTTT. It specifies CSARRGGLGTEAFF.

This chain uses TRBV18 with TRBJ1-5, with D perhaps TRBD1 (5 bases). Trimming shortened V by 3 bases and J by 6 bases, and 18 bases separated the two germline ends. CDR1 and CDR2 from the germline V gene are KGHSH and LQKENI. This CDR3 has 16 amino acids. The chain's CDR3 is CASSPPMPTGGQPQHF. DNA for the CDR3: TGTGCCAGCTCACCCCCGATGCCAACGGGGGGTCAGCCCCAGCATTTT. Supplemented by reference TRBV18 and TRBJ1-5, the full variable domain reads NAGVMQNPRHLVRRRGQEARLRCSPMKGHSHVYWYRQLPEEGLKFMVYLQKENIIDESGMPKERFSAEFPKEGPSILRIQQVVRGDSAAYFCASSPPMPTGGQPQHFGDGTRLSIL.

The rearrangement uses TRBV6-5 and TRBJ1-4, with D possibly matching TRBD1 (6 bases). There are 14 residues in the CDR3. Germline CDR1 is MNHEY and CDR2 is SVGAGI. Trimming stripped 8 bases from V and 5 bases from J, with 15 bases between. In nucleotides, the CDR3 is TGTGCCAGCCGTGGCGGACAGAAAAATGAAAAACTGTTTTTT. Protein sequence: CASRGGQKNEKLFF.

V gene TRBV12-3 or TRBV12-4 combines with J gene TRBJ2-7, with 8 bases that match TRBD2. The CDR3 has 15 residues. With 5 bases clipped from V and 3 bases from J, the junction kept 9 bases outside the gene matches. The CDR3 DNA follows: TGTGCCAGCAGTACGGGGGGACTAGGGGGCTACGAGCAGTACTTC. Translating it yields CASSTGGLGGYEQYF.

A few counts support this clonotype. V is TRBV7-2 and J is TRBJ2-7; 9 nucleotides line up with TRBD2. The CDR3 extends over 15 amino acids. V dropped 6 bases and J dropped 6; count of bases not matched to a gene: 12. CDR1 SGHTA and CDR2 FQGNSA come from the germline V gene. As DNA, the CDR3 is TGTGCCAGCAGGTTCGCAACCGGGACTAGCAGCGAGCAGTACTTC. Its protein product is CASRFATGTSSEQYF.

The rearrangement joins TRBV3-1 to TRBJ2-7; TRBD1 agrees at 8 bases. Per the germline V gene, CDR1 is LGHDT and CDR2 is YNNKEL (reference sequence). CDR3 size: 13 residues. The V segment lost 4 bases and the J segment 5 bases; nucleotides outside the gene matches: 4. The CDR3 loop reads CASSRDRLHEQYF. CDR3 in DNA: TGTGCCAGCAGCCGGGACAGGCTCCACGAGCAGTACTTC.

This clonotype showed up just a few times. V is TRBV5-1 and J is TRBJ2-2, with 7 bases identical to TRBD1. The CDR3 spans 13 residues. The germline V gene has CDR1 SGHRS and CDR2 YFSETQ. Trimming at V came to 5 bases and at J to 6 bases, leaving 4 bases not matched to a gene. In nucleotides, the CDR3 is TGCGCCAGCAGAGGGGGCAGCCCCGGGGAGCTGTTTTTT. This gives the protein CASRGGSPGELFF.

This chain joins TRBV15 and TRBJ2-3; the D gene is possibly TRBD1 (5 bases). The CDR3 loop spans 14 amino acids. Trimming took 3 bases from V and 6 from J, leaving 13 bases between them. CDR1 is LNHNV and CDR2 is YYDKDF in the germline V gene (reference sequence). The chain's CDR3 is CATSSGQGPDTQYF. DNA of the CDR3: TGTGCCACCAGCAGCGGGCAGGGCCCGGATACGCAGTATTTT.

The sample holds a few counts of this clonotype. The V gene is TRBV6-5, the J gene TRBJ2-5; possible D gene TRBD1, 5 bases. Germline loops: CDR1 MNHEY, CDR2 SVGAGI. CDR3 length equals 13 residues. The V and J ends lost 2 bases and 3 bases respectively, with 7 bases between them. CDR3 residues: CASSYGHKETQYF. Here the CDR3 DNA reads TGTGCCAGCAGTTACGGACATAAAGAGACCCAGTACTTC.

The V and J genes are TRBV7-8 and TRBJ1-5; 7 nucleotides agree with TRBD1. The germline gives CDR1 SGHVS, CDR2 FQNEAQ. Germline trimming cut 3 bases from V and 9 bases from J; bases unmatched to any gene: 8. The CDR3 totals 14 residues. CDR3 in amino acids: CASSLTGPRGPQHF. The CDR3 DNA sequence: TGTGCCAGCAGCTTGACAGGGCCCCGGGGGCCCCAGCATTTT.

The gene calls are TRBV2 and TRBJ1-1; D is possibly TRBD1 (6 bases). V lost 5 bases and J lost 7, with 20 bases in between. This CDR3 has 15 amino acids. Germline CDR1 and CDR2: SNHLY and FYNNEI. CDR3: CASSHSRKGENEAFF. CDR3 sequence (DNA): TGTGCCAGCAGTCACTCCCGGAAGGGGGAGAATGAAGCTTTCTTT.

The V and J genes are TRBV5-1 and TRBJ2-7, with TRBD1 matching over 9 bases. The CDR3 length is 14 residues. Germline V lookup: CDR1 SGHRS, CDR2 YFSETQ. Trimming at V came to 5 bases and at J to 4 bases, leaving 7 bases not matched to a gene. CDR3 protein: CASRAHRGRYEQYF. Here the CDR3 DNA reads TGCGCCAGCAGAGCACACAGGGGGCGGTACGAGCAGTACTTC.

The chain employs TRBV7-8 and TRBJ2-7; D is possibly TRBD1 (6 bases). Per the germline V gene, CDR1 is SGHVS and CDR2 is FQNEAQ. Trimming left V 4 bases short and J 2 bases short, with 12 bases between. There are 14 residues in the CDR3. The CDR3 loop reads CASSSDRVTYEQYF. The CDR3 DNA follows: TGTGCCAGCAGCTCGGACAGAGTCACCTACGAGCAGTACTTC.

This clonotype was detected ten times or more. The CDR3 is CASSLRTSEYEQYF. The CDR3 DNA follows: TGTGCCAGCAGTTTAAGGACTAGCGAGTACGAGCAGTACTTC. The V gene is TRBV12-3 or TRBV12-4, the J gene TRBJ2-7, with 9 bases identical to TRBD2. V gave up 2 bases and J gave up 4 bases; unmatched junction bases: 3. The CDR3 contains 14 residues.

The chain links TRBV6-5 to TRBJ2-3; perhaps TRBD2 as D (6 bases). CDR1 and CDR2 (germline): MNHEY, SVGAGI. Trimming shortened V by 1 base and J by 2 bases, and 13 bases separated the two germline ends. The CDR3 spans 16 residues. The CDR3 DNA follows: TGTGCCAGCAGTTACTACGGCGGGGCCGCCACAGATACGCAGTATTTT. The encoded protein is CASSYYGGAATDTQYF.

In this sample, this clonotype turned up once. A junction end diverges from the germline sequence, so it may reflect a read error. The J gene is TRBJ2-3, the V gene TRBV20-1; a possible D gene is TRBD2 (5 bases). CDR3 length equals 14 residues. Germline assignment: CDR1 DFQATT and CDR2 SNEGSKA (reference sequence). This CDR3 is CSARGSRTTDTQYF. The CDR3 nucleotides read TGCAGTGCCAGAGGGTCCAGGACCACAGATACGCAGTATTTT.

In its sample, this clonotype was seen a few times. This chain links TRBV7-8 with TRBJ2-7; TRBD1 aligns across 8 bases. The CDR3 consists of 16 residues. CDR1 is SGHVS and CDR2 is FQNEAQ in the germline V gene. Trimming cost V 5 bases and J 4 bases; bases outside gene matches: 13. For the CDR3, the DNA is TGTGCCAGCAGCAATCGCGACTACAGGGGGTCTTACGAGCAGTACTTC. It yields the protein CASSNRDYRGSYEQYF.

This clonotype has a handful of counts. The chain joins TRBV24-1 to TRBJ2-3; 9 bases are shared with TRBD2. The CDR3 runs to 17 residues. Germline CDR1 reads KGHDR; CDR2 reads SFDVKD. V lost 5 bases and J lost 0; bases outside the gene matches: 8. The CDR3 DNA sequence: TGTGCCACCAGTGCGTTGACTAGCGGTTCTAGCACAGATACGCAGTATTTT. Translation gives CATSALTSGSSTDTQYF.

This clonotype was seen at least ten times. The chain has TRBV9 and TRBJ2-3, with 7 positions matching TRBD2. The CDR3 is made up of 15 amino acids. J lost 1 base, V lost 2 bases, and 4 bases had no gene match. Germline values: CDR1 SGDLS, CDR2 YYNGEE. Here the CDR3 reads CASSVEAGRTDTQYF. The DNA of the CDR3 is TGTGCCAGCAGCGTGGAAGCGGGGCGCACAGATACGCAGTATTTT.

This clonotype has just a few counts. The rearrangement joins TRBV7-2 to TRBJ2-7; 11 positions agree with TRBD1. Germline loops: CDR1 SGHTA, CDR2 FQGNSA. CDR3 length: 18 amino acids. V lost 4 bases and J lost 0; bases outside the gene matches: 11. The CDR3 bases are TGTGCCAGCAGCTCATTGGACAGGGGGCGCTTGGGCTCCTACGAGCAGTACTTC. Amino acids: CASSSLDRGRLGSYEQYF.